A single sample is the source of the 30 T cell receptor beta chains below, sequenced in a study of cytomegalovirus exposure and HLA in healthy donors. PCR employed 60 Vbeta and 13 Jbeta primers. The data were produced by immunoSEQ multiplex PCR, yet TCRdb's version contains in-frame clones alone and is incomplete. Of some 120,000 clones listed, roughly 79% are singletons. The sample consisted of PBMCs. The source is a woman between 25 and 40 years old in good health and CMV-seronegative.

The J gene is TRBJ2-2, the V gene TRBV19; 10 bases are shared with TRBD2. Trimming at V came to 9 bases and at J to 6 bases, leaving 10 bases not matched to a gene. CDR1 is LNHDA, CDR2 SQIVND, per germline (reference sequence). CDR3 length equals 15 residues. The chain's CDR3 is CASEAASGSSGELFF. The CDR3 DNA follows: TGTGCCAGCGAGGCCGCTAGCGGGAGCTCCGGGGAGCTGTTTTTT.

The chain links TRBV5-1 to TRBJ2-5, with TRBD2 matching 7 bases. The length of the CDR3 is 13 residues. The V segment lost 4 bases and the J segment 3 bases; nucleotides outside the gene matches: 3. Germline lookup yields CDR1 SGHRS and CDR2 YFSETQ. The CDR3 reads CASSRLAEETQYF. CDR3 nucleotide sequence: TGCGCCAGCAGCAGACTAGCTGAAGAGACCCAGTACTTC.

As concerns this clone: The junction departs from the called germline gene at one end, perhaps through a read error. The chain has TRBV7-9 and TRBJ2-7; D not certain. CDR1 SEHNR and CDR2 FQNEAQ come from the germline V gene (reference sequence). The length of the CDR3 is 14 residues. The CDR3 here is CSSSLGISSYEQYF. Here the CDR3 DNA reads TGTTCCAGCAGCTTAGGAATCAGCTCCTACGAGCAGTACTTC.

CDR3 in DNA: TGTGCCTCGGGCGCAGGGTTTGGAAACACCATATATTTT. Amino acids: CASGAGFGNTIYF. The genes are TRBV27 and TRBJ1-3; the D gene is possibly TRBD1 (5 bases). The CDR3 extends over 13 amino acids. The V and J ends lost 11 bases and 3 bases respectively, with 14 bases between them. From germline, CDR1 is MNHEY and CDR2 SMNVEV (reference sequence).

The rearrangement joins TRBV6-6 to TRBJ1-6; the D gene is possibly TRBD1 (5 bases). The CDR3 has 14 amino acids. Per the germline V gene, CDR1 is MNHNY and CDR2 is SVGAGI (reference sequence). Trimming pared 5 bases from V and 5 bases from J, leaving 10 bases between. As DNA, the CDR3 is TGTGCCAGCAGTGGGGGACTGGATAATTCACCCCTCCACTTT. It yields the protein CASSGGLDNSPLHF.

V usage is TRBV4-3 and J usage is TRBJ2-7; D remains unclear. Trimming left V 2 bases short and J 4 bases short, with 9 bases between. Germline V gene sequence: CDR1 LGHNA, CDR2 YSLEER. CDR3 length equals 13 residues. DNA for the CDR3: TGCGCCAGCAGCCAAAGTTCAGGTTACGAGCAGTACTTC. Its translation is CASSQSSGYEQYF.

The chain recombines TRBV30 with TRBJ2-3, with 14 bases matching TRBD2. The length of the CDR3 is 16 residues. Germline CDR1 is GTSNPN and CDR2 is SVGIG (reference sequence). With V trimmed by 5 bases and J by 6 bases, 10 bases remained unmatched. As DNA, the CDR3 is TGTGCCTGGGCTCCGGGACTAGCGGGAGTATCGGATACGCAGTATTTT. Encoded protein: CAWAPGLAGVSDTQYF.

The chain combines TRBV5-1 with TRBJ1-3, with 8 bases fitting TRBD1. The CDR3 length is 15 residues. Germline loops: CDR1 SGHRS, CDR2 YFSETQ. After removal of 3 bases from V and 6 bases from J, the junction contained 8 bases not matched to a gene. The CDR3 loop is CASSSTPGGENTIYF. CDR3 nucleotide sequence: TGCGCCAGCAGCTCCACTCCAGGGGGCGAAAACACCATATATTTT. Looking up the rest from reference TRBV5-1 and TRBJ1-3 gives the full variable domain: KAGVTQTPRYLIKTRGQQVTLSCSPISGHRSVSWYQQTPGQGLQFLFEYFSETQRNKGNFPGRFSGRQFSNSRSEMNVSTLELGDSALYLCASSSTPGGENTIYFGEGSWLTVV.

The V and J genes are TRBV7-9 and TRBJ1-3; perhaps TRBD1 as D (6 bases). V lost 5 bases to trimming and J lost 2 bases, with 13 bases between them. The length of the CDR3 is 15 residues. CDR1 is SEHNR and CDR2 is FQNEAQ in the germline V gene (reference sequence). For the CDR3, the DNA is TGTGCCAGCAGCCCGACAGGACAAACTGGAAACACCATATATTTT. This codes for CASSPTGQTGNTIYF. Full variable domain (outside the CDR3, taken from reference TRBV7-9 and TRBJ1-3): DTGVSQNPRHKITKRGQNVTFRCDPISEHNRLYWYRQTLGQGPEFLTYFQNEAQLEKSRLLSDRFSAERPKGSFSTLEIQRTEQGDSAMYLCASSPTGQTGNTIYFGEGSWLTVV.

V gene TRBV7-8 combines with J gene TRBJ2-1, with no clear D. Germline V gene sequence: CDR1 SGHVS, CDR2 FQNEAQ. V lost 1 base and J 0 bases, leaving 4 bases between the germline ends. The CDR3 length is 14 residues. The CDR3 loop reads CASSLGSSYNEQFF. The CDR3 region has the DNA TGTGCCAGCAGCTTAGGGAGCTCCTACAATGAGCAGTTCTTC.

This clone was picked up a small number of times. V gene TRBV4-1 combines with J gene TRBJ2-7; TRBD2 is a possible D gene (5 bases). The CDR3 length is 15 residues. The germline V and J ends were trimmed by 1 base and 7 bases, with 17 bases remaining between them. Germline V gene lookup returns CDR1 MGHRA and CDR2 YSYEKL. CDR3 sequence: CASSQVRSGPGEQYF. In DNA form, the CDR3 reads TGCGCCAGCAGCCAAGTAAGATCGGGTCCGGGGGAGCAGTACTTC.

The chain combines TRBV10-1 with TRBJ1-2; 8 positions match TRBD1. J gave up 3 bases and V 6 bases, and 3 bases lay outside the gene matches. The CDR3 runs to 13 residues. Germline CDR1 and CDR2: WNHNN and SYGVQD (reference sequence). The CDR3 reads CASSPGQDYGYTF. The CDR3, as DNA: TGCGCCAGCAGCCCGGGACAGGACTATGGCTACACCTTC.

The chain carries TRBV7-9 and TRBJ2-5; the match to TRBD1 covers 9 bases. Trimming removed 4 bases from V and 2 bases from J; junction bases left unmatched: 2. The CDR3 consists of 14 residues. Germline assignment: CDR1 SEHNR and CDR2 FQNEAQ (reference sequence). CDR3 nucleotide sequence: TGTGCCAGCAGCTCGACAGGGGGACAAGAGACCCAGTACTTC. Translated: CASSSTGGQETQYF.

The V call is TRBV6-1, the J call TRBJ1-2, with 7 nucleotides matching TRBD1. The CDR3 has 13 amino acids. Germline trimming cut 7 bases from V and 2 bases from J; bases unmatched to any gene: 4. Germline loops: CDR1 MNHNS, CDR2 SASEGT. The CDR3 spells CASKRTGNYGYTF. The CDR3 bases are TGTGCCAGCAAGAGGACAGGCAACTATGGCTACACCTTC.

V usage is TRBV6-1 and J usage is TRBJ1-2; 7 bases line up with TRBD1. CDR3 length: 14 residues. The V gene end was trimmed by 6 bases and the J gene end by 6 bases; junction bases not matched to a gene: 10. Germline V gives CDR1 MNHNS, CDR2 SASEGT. The CDR3 sequence is CASRQGIGFDGYTF. The CDR3 nucleotides read TGTGCCAGCAGACAGGGGATCGGATTCGATGGCTACACCTTC.

The rearrangement links TRBV10-1 to TRBJ2-7; D is possibly TRBD2 (6 bases). CDR1 and CDR2 (germline): WNHNN, SYGVQD (reference sequence). With 2 bases removed from V and 9 bases from J, the gap between germline ends came to 20 bases. The CDR3 extends over 15 amino acids. The CDR3 sequence: CASSEAGGIPPRQYF. CDR3 nucleotides: TGCGCCAGCAGTGAGGCGGGCGGGATTCCCCCGCGGCAGTACTTC.

With respect to this clone: Other DNA sequences of this sample code for an identical CDR3. V gene TRBV27 combines with J gene TRBJ1-5; tentative D call: TRBD1 (5 bases). The germline V gene has CDR1 MNHEY and CDR2 SMNVEV (reference sequence). Trimming took off 2 bases at V and 3 bases at J, with 11 bases between the two ends. This CDR3 is built from 15 residues. The CDR3 nucleotides read TGTGCCAGCAGTTTAACGGGGGGTGACAATCAGCCCCAGCATTTT. Translated, it gives CASSLTGGDNQPQHF.

The chain employs TRBV7-9 and TRBJ1-5; D is undetermined. Looked up from germline, CDR1 is SEHNR and CDR2 is FQNEAQ (reference sequence). This CDR3 has 13 amino acids. V was trimmed by 4 bases and J by 5 bases, leaving 9 bases between them. CDR3 region: CASSWEVDQPQHF. The CDR3 DNA reads as TGTGCCAGCAGCTGGGAGGTTGATCAGCCCCAGCATTTT.

This clone was detected only a few times. The gene calls are TRBV6-1 and TRBJ2-3; 7 bases fit TRBD2. Trimming at V came to 1 base and at J to 2 bases, leaving 3 bases not matched to a gene. Per germline, CDR1 MNHNS and CDR2 SASEGT. This CDR3 is built from 15 residues. CDR3 sequence: CASSEVAGDTDTQYF. The CDR3 bases are TGTGCCAGCAGTGAAGTGGCGGGAGACACAGATACGCAGTATTTT.

The chain recombines TRBV7-3 with TRBJ1-1, with D unresolved. The germline V and J ends were trimmed by 4 bases and 10 bases, with 16 bases remaining between them. This CDR3 comprises 13 residues. From germline, CDR1 is SGHTA and CDR2 FQGTGA. This chain's CDR3 is CASSSDGRGRAFF. As DNA, the CDR3 is TGTGCCAGCAGCTCCGACGGACGTGGGAGAGCTTTCTTT.

This clone was found once. V gene TRBV19 combines with J gene TRBJ2-7; D is possibly TRBD1 (5 bases). This CDR3 spans 14 amino acids. V was pared by 3 bases and J by 5 bases, with 14 bases between. Germline CDR1 is LNHDA and CDR2 is SQIVND (reference sequence). The CDR3 coding sequence is TGTGCCAGTAGTATCCAGGGTAGAGGCGACGAGCAGTACTTC. Its translation: CASSIQGRGDEQYF.

The J gene is TRBJ1-1, the V gene TRBV10-1, with D maybe TRBD1 (6 bases). Looked up from germline, CDR1 is WNHNN and CDR2 is SYGVQD (reference sequence). The V and J ends lost 6 bases and 7 bases respectively, with 18 bases between them. The CDR3 covers 14 residues. CDR3 nucleotides: TGCGCCAGCAGGCCTTCCCTTACAGGGTTTGAAGCTTTCTTT. Translating it yields CASRPSLTGFEAFF.

The chain uses TRBV5-4 and TRBJ2-7; TRBD2 matches at 15 bases. The CDR3 contains 16 residues. V lost 4 bases to trimming and J lost 0 bases; unmatched junction nucleotides: 2. The germline gives CDR1 SGHNT, CDR2 YYREEE (reference sequence). CDR3: CASSPGLAGGSYEQYF. CDR3 sequence (DNA): TGTGCCAGCAGCCCGGGACTAGCGGGAGGCTCCTACGAGCAGTACTTC.

This clone appeared a few times. In the same sample, other DNA sequences code for this CDR3. The CDR3 DNA reads as TGTGCCAGCAGTCGAGCTAGCGGTCCACAAGAGACCCAGTACTTC. Its translation: CASSRASGPQETQYF. The chain is built from TRBV7-3 and TRBJ2-5, with TRBD2 identical over 7 bases. V dropped 6 bases and J dropped 2; count of bases not matched to a gene: 9. Germline loops: CDR1 SGHTA, CDR2 FQGTGA. The CDR3 extends over 15 amino acids.

The genes are TRBV5-5 and TRBJ1-5; D perhaps matches TRBD1 (6 bases). Trimming stripped 0 bases from V and 4 bases from J, with 11 bases between. The V gene's germline CDR1 is SGHKS and CDR2 YYEKEE (reference sequence). The CDR3 extends over 15 amino acids. This CDR3 reads CASSLDRAVNQPQHF. The CDR3 DNA reads as TGTGCCAGCAGCTTGGACAGGGCGGTAAATCAGCCCCAGCATTTT.

The chain carries TRBV4-1 and TRBJ2-1; 11 positions agree with TRBD1. The CDR3 extends over 15 amino acids. Per the germline V gene, CDR1 is MGHRA and CDR2 is YSYEKL. The J segment lost 6 bases and the V segment lost 1 base, leaving 2 bases of the junction unmatched. The CDR3: CASSQGGTGGNEQFF. The CDR3 DNA follows: TGCGCCAGCAGCCAAGGTGGGACAGGGGGCAATGAGCAGTTCTTC.

V gene TRBV18 combines with J gene TRBJ2-1; perhaps TRBD2 as D (6 bases). Germline V gene sequence: CDR1 KGHSH, CDR2 LQKENI. This CDR3 contains 16 residues. The ends were cut back, 0 bases at V and 0 bases at J, with 9 bases in the middle. The CDR3 sequence: CASSPPVGSSYNEQFF. The CDR3 DNA follows: TGTGCCAGCTCACCACCGGTCGGGAGCTCCTACAATGAGCAGTTCTTC.

The chain carries TRBV27 and TRBJ1-4; D might be TRBD1 (5 bases). The germline gives CDR1 MNHEY, CDR2 SMNVEV (reference sequence). The CDR3 runs to 14 residues. With 6 bases removed from V and 0 bases from J, the gap between germline ends came to 8 bases. CDR3 sequence reads: CASSWGPTNEKLFF. CDR3 DNA sequence: TGTGCCAGCAGCTGGGGCCCAACTAATGAAAAACTGTTTTTT.

The chain recombines TRBV30 with TRBJ2-7; no clear D. Germline assignment: CDR1 GTSNPN and CDR2 SVGIG (reference sequence). V was pared by 2 bases and J by 7 bases, with 9 bases between. This CDR3 is built from 11 residues. CDR3: CAWSFYGEQYF. For the CDR3, the DNA is TGTGCCTGGAGTTTTTACGGTGAGCAGTACTTC.

The gene calls are TRBV5-1 and TRBJ1-4; the D gene is possibly TRBD1 (6 bases). The CDR3 extends over 13 amino acids. V was pared by 6 bases and J by 5 bases, with 11 bases between. The V gene's germline CDR1 is SGHRS and CDR2 YFSETQ. The chain's CDR3 is CASMAGVNEKLFF. For the CDR3, the DNA is TGCGCCAGCATGGCAGGGGTAAATGAAAAACTGTTTTTT.